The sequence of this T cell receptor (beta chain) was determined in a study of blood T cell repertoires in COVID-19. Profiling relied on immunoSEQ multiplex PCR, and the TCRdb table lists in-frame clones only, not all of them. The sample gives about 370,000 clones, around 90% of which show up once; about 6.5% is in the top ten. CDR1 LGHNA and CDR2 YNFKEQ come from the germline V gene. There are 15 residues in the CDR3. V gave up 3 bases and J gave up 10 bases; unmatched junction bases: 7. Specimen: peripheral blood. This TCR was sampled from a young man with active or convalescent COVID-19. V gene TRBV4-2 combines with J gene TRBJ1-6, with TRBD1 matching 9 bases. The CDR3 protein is CASSHRDREGSPLHF. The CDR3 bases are TGTGCCAGCAGCCACCGGGACAGGGAAGGCTCACCCCTCCACTTT.